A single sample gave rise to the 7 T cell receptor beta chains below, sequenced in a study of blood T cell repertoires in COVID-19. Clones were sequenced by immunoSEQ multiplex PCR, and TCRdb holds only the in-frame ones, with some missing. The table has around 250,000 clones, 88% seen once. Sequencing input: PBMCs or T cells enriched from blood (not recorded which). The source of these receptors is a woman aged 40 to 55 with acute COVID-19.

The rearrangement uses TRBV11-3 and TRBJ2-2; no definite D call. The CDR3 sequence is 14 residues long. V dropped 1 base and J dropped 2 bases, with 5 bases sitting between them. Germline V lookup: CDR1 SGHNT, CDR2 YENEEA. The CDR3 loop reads CASSLALNTGELFF. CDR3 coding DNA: TGTGCCAGCAGCTTAGCTCTTAACACCGGGGAGCTGTTTTTT. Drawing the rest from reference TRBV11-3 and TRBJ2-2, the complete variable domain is EAGVVQSPRYKIIEKKQPVAFWCNPISGHNTLYWYLQNLGQGPELLIRYENEEAVDDSQLPKDRFSAERLKGVDSTLKIQPAELGDSAVYLCASSLALNTGELFFGEGSRLTVL.

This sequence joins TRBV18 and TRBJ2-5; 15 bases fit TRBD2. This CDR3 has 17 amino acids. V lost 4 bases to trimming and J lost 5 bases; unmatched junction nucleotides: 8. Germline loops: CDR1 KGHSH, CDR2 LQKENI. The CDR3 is CASSQLAGTSGRETQYF. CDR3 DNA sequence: TGTGCCAGCTCACAACTAGCCGGGACTAGCGGGAGGGAGACCCAGTACTTC.

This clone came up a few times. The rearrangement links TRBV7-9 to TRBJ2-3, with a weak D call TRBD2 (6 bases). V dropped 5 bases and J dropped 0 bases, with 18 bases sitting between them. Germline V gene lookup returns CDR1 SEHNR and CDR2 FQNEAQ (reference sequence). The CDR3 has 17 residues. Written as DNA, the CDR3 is TGTGCCAGCAGCCATCTCGGCCCCCGGGAGAGCACAGATACGCAGTATTTT. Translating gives CASSHLGPRESTDTQYF.

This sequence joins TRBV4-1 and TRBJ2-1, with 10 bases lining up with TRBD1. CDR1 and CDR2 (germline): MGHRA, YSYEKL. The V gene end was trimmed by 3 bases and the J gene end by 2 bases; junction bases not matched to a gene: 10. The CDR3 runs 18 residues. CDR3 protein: CASSHGTGAFGPYNEQFF. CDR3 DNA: TGCGCCAGCAGCCATGGGACAGGGGCTTTTGGCCCCTACAATGAGCAGTTCTTC.

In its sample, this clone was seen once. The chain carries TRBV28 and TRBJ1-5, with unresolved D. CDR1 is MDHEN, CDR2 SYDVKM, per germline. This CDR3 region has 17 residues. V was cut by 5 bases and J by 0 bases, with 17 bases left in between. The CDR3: CASSIAASSYSNQPQHF. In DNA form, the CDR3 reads TGTGCCAGCAGTATAGCGGCCAGCAGCTATAGCAATCAGCCCCAGCATTTT.

The CDR3 is CASSLSGTGDGYTF. CDR3 nucleotides: TGTGCCAGCAGTTTATCCGGGACAGGGGATGGCTACACCTTC. The rearrangement uses TRBV28 and TRBJ1-2; 10 bases match TRBD1. CDR3 length: 14 residues. V was pared by 1 base and J by 6 bases, with 2 bases of the junction left unmatched. Germline CDR1 reads MDHEN; CDR2 reads SYDVKM.

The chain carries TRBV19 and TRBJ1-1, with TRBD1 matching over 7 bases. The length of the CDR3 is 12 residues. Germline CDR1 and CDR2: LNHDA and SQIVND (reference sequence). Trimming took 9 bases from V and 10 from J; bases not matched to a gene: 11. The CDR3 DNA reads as TGTGCCAGCTCCCACGAGGGGGCTGCAGCTTTCTTT. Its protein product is CASSHEGAAAFF.